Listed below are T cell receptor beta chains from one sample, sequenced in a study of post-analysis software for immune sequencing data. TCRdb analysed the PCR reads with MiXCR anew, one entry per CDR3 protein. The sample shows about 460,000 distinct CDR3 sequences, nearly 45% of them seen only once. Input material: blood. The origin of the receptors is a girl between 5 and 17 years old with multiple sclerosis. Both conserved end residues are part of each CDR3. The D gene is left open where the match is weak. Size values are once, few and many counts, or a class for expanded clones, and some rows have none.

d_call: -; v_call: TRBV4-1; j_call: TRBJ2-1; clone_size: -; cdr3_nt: TGCGCCAGCAACCGTCCGGGACTCCCCCGACATGAGCAGTTCTTC; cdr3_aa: CASNRPGLPRHEQFF
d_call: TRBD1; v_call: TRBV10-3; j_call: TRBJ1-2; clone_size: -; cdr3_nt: TGTGCCATCAGTAAGGGACAGGGTCTTTACACGTATGGCTACACCTTC; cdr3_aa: CAISKGQGLYTYGYTF
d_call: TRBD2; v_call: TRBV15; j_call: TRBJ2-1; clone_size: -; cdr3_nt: TGTGCCACCAGCAGAGATTTTGCGGGAGGTGCGTACAATGAGCAGTTCTTC; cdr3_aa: CATSRDFAGGAYNEQFF
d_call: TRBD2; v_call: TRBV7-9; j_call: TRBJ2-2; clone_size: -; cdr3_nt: TGTGCCAGCAGCTTAAAGGGGACTAGCGGGGCCAACACCGGGGAGCTGTTTTTT; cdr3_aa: CASSLKGTSGANTGELFF
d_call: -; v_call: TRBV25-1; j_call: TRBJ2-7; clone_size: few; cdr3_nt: TGTGCCAGCAGTGATGGGCGGGACAGCTACGAGCAGTACTTC; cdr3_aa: CASSDGRDSYEQYF
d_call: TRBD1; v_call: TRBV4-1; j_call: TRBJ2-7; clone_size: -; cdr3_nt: TGCGCCAGCAGCCAAACCGGGACAGGGGTATCCGAGCAGTACTTC; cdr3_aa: CASSQTGTGVSEQYF
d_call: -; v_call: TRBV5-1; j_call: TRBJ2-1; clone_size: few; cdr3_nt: TGCGCCAGCAGCTTGAACAACAATGAGCAGTTCTTC; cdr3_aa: CASSLNNNEQFF
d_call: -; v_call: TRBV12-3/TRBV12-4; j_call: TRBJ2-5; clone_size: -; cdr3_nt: TGTGCCAGCAGTTTTGTGGAGACCCAGTACTTC; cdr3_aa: CASSFVETQYF
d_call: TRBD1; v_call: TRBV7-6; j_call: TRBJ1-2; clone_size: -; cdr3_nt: TGTGCCAGCAGCTCCTATCCCGGGACAGGGAATGGCTACACCTTC; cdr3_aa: CASSSYPGTGNGYTF
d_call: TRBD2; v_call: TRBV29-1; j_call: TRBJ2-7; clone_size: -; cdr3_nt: TGCAGCGTTGAAGATCGGACTAGCGGAACCTACGAGCAGTACTTC; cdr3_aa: CSVEDRTSGTYEQYF
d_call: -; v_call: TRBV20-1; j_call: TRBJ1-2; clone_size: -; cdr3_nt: TGCAGTGCTAGAGGGGGCAGGGCTAACTATGGCTACACCTTC; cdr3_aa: CSARGGRANYGYTF
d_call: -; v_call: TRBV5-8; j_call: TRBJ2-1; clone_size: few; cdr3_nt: TGTGCCAGCAGCTTGAAAGGGGCAGGGGCCCCCTACAATGAGCAGTTCTTC; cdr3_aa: CASSLKGAGAPYNEQFF
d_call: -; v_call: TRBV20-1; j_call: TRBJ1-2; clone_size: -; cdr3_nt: TGCAGTGCTATAGACGGTCCCTATGGCTACACCTTC; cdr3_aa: CSAIDGPYGYTF
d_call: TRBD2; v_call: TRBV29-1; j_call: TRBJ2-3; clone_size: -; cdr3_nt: TGCAGCGTTGGGGAGGGGACTAGATCAGATACGCAGTATTTT; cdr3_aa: CSVGEGTRSDTQYF
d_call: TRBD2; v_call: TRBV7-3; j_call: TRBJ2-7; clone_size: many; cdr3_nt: TGTGCCAGCAGCTCGACACTAGCGGGAGTTGCCGAGCAGTACTTC; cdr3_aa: CASSSTLAGVAEQYF
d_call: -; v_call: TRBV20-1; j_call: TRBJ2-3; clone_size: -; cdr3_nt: TGCAGTGTTGGGGGAGTAACAGATACGCAGTATTTT; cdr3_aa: CSVGGVTDTQYF
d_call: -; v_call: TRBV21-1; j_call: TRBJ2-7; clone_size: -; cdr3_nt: TGTGCCAGCAATAGTTGGACAGGGGAGGGCGAGCAGTACTTC; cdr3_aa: CASNSWTGEGEQYF
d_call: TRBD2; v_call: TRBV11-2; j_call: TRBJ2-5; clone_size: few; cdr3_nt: TGTGCCAGCAGCTCCCCGTTAGTAGCGGGAGATGAGACCCAGTACTTC; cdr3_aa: CASSSPLVAGDETQYF
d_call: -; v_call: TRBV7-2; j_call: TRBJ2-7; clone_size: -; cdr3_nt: TGTGCCAGCAGCTTAGTCGGCGGAGGGGACGAGCAGTACTTC; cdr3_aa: CASSLVGGGDEQYF
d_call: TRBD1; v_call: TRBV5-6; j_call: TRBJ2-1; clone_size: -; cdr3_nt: TGTGCCAGCAGCCCCTGGGACAGGGGCTACAATGAGCAGTTCTTC; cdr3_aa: CASSPWDRGYNEQFF
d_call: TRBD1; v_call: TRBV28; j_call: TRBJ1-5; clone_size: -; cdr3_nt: TGTGCCAGCAGTTCACCGGGACAGGGAAATCAGCCCCAGCATTTT; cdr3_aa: CASSSPGQGNQPQHF
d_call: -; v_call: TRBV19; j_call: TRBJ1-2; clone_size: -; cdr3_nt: TGTGCCAGTAGTATTCTACAGGCCCCCAATGGCTACACCTTC; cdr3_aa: CASSILQAPNGYTF
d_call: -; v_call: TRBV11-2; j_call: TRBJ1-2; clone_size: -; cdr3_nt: TGTGCCAGCAGCTTATCCGGCAGTACCTATGGCTACACCTTC; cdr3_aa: CASSLSGSTYGYTF
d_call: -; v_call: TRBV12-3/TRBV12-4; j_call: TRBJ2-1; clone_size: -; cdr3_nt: TGTGCCAGCAGTTTAGGTTTGGGGGTCAATGAGCAGTTCTTC; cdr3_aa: CASSLGLGVNEQFF
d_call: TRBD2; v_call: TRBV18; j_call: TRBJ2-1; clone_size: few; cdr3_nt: TGTGCCAGCTCACCTTCTCTAGCGGGCCAAGACAATGAGCAGTTCTTC; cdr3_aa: CASSPSLAGQDNEQFF
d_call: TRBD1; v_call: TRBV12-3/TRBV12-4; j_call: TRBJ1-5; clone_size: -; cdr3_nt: TGTGCCAGCAGGGTCGACAGGGGCAATCAGCCCCAGCATTTT; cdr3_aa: CASRVDRGNQPQHF
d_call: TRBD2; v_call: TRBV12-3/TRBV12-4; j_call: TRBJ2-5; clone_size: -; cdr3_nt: TGTGCCAGCAGTTTGATTTTGGGTATTAGCGGGGAGGCATTTCAAGAGACCCAGTACTTC; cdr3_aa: CASSLILGISGEAFQETQYF
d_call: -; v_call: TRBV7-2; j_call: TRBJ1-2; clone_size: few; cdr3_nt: TGTGCCAGCAGCCGGGGCGGGGGTCTAGATTATGGCTACACCTTC; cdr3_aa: CASSRGGGLDYGYTF
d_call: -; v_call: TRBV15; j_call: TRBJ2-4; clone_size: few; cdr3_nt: TGTGCCACCAGCAGAGGAGGAGGGTATGCCAAAAACATTCAGTACTTC; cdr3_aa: CATSRGGGYAKNIQYF
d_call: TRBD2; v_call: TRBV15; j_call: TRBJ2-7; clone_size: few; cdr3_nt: TGTGCCACCAGCAGAGGGGGGACTAGCGGGAGCTCCTACGAGCAGTACTTC; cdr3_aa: CATSRGGTSGSSYEQYF
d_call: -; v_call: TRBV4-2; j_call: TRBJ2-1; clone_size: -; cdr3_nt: TGTGCCAGCAGCCAAGAACTGTTGAGCGGGTCCGGAGAGCAGTTCTTC; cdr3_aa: CASSQELLSGSGEQFF
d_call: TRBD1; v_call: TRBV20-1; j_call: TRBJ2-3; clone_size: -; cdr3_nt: TGCAGTGCGCGGACAGGGGGCGTCACAGATACGCAGTATTTT; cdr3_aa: CSARTGGVTDTQYF
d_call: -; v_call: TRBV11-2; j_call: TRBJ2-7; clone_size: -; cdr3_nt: TGTGCCAGCAGCTCGGGCTGGAACTACGAGCAGTACTTC; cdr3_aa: CASSSGWNYEQYF
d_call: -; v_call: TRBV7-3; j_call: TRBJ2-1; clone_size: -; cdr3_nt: TGTGCCAGCAGCTTGGGCGGGGCCACCTACAATGAGCAGTTCTTC; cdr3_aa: CASSLGGATYNEQFF
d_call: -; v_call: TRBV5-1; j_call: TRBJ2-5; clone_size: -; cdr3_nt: TGCGCCAGCAGCTTGGTACTAGAAAACAATGAGCAGTACTTC; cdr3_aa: CASSLVLENNEQYF
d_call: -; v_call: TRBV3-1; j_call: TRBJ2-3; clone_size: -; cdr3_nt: TGTGCCAGCAGCCGCCTTGGAGACTATTCGAGCACAGATACGCAGTATTTT; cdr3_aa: CASSRLGDYSSTDTQYF
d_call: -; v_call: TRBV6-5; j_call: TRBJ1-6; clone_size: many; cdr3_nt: TGTGCCAGCAGTCGTGAGGACCCAAGAGATAATTCACCCCTCCACTTT; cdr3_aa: CASSREDPRDNSPLHF
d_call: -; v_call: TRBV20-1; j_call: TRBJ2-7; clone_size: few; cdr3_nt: TGCAGTGCAACGACAGGTGTGGGCGAGCAGTACTTC; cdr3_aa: CSATTGVGEQYF
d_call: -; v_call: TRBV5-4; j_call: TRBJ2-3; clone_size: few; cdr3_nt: TGTGCCAGCAGCTTGGGCGGGCATTATGGCACAGATACGCAGTATTTT; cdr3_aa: CASSLGGHYGTDTQYF
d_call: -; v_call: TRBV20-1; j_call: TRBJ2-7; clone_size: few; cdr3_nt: TGCAGTGCTAGAGATCAAGGGAATTACGAGCAGTACTTC; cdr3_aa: CSARDQGNYEQYF
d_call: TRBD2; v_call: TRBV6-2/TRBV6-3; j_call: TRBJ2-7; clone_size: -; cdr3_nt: TGTGCCAGCACTACCCCAGGACTAGCGGCCTACGAGCAGTACTTC; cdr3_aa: CASTTPGLAAYEQYF
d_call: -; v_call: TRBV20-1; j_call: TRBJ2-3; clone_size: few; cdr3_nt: TGCAGTGCTAGGGTTAGTGCGTTCGGAGATACGCAGTATTTT; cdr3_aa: CSARVSAFGDTQYF
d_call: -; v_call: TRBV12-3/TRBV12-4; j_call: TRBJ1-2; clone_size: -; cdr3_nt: TGTGCCATCCGATTCCGGCAGGGGTCGACTAACTATGGCTACACCTTC; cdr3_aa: CAIRFRQGSTNYGYTF
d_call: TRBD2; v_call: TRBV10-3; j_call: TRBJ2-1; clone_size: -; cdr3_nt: TGTGCCATCAGTGAGGGACTAGCGGGCAGCAATGAGCAGTTCTTC; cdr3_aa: CAISEGLAGSNEQFF
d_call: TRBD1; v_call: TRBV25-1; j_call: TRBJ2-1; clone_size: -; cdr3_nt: TGTGCCAGCAGATCCGGGACAGGGGGCGCCGATGAGCAGTTCTTC; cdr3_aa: CASRSGTGGADEQFF
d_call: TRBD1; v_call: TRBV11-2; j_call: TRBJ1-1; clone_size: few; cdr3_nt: TGTGCCAGCAGCTTAGGACAGGGGTCGGCTTTCTTT; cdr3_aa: CASSLGQGSAFF
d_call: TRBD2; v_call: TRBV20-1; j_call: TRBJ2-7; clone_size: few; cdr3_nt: TGCAGTGCCCCCGCTAGCGGGAGTTGGTACGAGCAGTACTTC; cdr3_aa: CSAPASGSWYEQYF
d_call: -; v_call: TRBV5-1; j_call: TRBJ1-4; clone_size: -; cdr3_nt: TGCGCCAGCAGCTTGAACAAGGGAGAGAATGAAAAACTGTTTTTT; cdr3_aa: CASSLNKGENEKLFF
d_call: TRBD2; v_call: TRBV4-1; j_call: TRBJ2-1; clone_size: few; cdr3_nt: TGCGCCAGCAGCCAGGTAGCGGGATTAACCTACAATGAGCAGTTCTTC; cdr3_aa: CASSQVAGLTYNEQFF
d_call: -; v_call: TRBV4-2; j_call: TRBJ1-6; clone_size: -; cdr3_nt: TGTGCCAGCAGCCAAGATTCCTTCGGGCTCGGCTATAATTCACCCCTCCACTTT; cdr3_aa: CASSQDSFGLGYNSPLHF
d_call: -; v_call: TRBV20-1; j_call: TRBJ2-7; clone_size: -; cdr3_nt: TGCAGTGCTAGAGATCGGCGGATCTACGAGCAGTACTTC; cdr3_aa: CSARDRRIYEQYF
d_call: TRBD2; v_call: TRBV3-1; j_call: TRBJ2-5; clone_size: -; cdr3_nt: TGTGTCAGCAGCCAAGGACTAGGTGTCGGGGAGGAGACCCAGTACTTC; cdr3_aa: CVSSQGLGVGEETQYF
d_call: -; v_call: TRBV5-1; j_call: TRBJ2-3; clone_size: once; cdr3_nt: TGCGCCAGCAGCTATTCGACGGGATCAGCCACAGATACGCAGTATTTT; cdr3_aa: CASSYSTGSATDTQYF
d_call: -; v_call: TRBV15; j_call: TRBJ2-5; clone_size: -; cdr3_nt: TGTGCCACCGGACTACACAAGGAGACCCAGTACTTC; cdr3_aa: CATGLHKETQYF
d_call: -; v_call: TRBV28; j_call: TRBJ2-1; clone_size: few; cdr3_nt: TGTGCCAGCGGAGCAGTGGCAGCCGTCAATGAGCAGTTCTTC; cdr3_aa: CASGAVAAVNEQFF
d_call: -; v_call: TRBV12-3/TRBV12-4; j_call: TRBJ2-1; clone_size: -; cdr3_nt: TGTGCCAGCAGTTTAGGGAGGGCCAGAGTCTACAATGAGCAGTTCTTC; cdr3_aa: CASSLGRARVYNEQFF
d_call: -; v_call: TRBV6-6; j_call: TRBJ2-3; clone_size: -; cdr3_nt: TGTGCCAGCAGTTATGAGGTCCCCCCAGATACGCAGTATTTT; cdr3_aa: CASSYEVPPDTQYF
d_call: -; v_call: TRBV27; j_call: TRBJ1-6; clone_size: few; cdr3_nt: TGTGCCAGCAGTCAACTAAATTCACCCCTCCACTTT; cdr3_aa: CASSQLNSPLHF
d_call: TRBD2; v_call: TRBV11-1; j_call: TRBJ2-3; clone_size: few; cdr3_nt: TGTGCCAGCAGCTTAGTTCCCGCGGGAGGCTCCACGAATACGCAGTATTTT; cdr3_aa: CASSLVPAGGSTNTQYF